The clone carrying this T cell receptor beta chain occurred a few times. What it binds is not known. The germline gene is not matched at one end of the junction; a read error may be the cause. MiXCR was run by TCRdb on the 5' RACE reads, yielding one entry per CDR3 protein. The table records roughly 300,000 distinct CDR3 sequences, around 8.1% of them present only once. This sample was included in a study of T cells after yellow fever vaccination. General study findings and limits: Most clones from primary vaccination were detected again post-booster (around 95% CD4, about 85% CD8).

This CDR3 contains 11 residues. Germline assignment: CDR1 MNHEY and CDR2 SMNVEV (reference sequence). Sequencing was performed on PBMCs, taken about 49 days after the first yellow fever vaccination. V is TRBV27 and J is TRBJ1-2; D gene ambiguous. This clonotype was sampled from a man between 18 and 29 years old who received the YFV17D yellow fever vaccine. The DNA of the CDR3 is TGTGCCAGCAGTTACTTTAGGCAGAGAGATTTC. As protein: CASSYFRQRDF.